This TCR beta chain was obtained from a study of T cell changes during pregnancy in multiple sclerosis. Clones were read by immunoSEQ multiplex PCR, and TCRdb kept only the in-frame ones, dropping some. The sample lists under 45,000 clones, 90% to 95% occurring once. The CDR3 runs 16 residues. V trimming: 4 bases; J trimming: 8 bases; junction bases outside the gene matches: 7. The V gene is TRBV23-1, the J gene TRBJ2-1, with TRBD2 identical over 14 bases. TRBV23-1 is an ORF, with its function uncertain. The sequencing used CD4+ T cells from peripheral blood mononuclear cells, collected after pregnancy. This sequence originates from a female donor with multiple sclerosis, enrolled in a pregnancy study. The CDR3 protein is CASSPRLAGGPDEQFF. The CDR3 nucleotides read TGCGCCAGCAGTCCCCGACTAGCGGGGGGGCCTGATGAGCAGTTCTTC.